The 2 T cell receptor beta chains reported below all come from one sample, sequenced in a study of blood T cell repertoires in COVID-19 (dated by TCRdb to 2020 to 2021). Library preparation used the immunoSEQ multiplex PCR assay. The table was pulled from immuneACCESS by TCRdb, which kept in-frame rearrangements only. Such tables lose some clones; where checked, under half of the loss comes from unresolved V genes, and the rest has no known cause. The sample table shows about 230,000 clones, and over 80% are seen once. The top ten clonotypes cover about 27% of the sample. Sequencing input: peripheral blood. All receptors derive from a man aged 40-50 years with acute or convalescent COVID-19.

CDR3 amino acids: CASSLGRASYSNQPQHF. CDR3 nucleotide sequence: TGTGCCAGCAGCTTGGGCAGGGCAAGTTATAGCAATCAGCCCCAGCATTTT. V and J are TRBV3-1 (or the pseudogene TRBV3-2) and TRBJ1-5; the D gene is possibly TRBD1 (5 bases). V gave up 5 bases and J gave up 0 bases, with 17 bases separating them. CDR3 length: 17 amino acids. Germline V gene lookup returns CDR1 LGHDT and CDR2 YNNKEL (reference sequence).

This clone is a singleton in its sample. This sequence joins TRBV10-3 and TRBJ1-1, with TRBD1 identical over 7 bases. Trimming cost V 4 bases and J 6 bases; bases outside gene matches: 2. The germline CDR1 and CDR2 sequences are ENHRY and SYGVKD. The CDR3 is 12 amino acids. CDR3 region: CAISGTGAEAFF. The CDR3 nucleotides read TGTGCCATCAGTGGGACAGGCGCTGAAGCTTTCTTT.